This TCR beta chain was captured in a study of graft-versus-host responses after intestinal transplantation (dated by TCRdb to 2020 to 2022). Turning to the overall study: The transplants that recipients received were multivisceral, liver-intestinal, or isolated intestinal. Every recipient was given anti-thymocyte globulin induction, then maintenance tacrolimus and steroids for about three years. Graft-versus-host and host-versus-graft alloreactive T cell clones were tracked in the graft, circulation and bone marrow after intestinal transplantation using bulk TCR-beta CDR3 sequencing. To identify alloreactive clones, pre-transplant mixed lymphocyte reaction products were sequenced and compared with unstimulated pre-transplant donor and recipient T cells. A cohort of more than 20 intestinal transplant recipients, including one retransplant, was enrolled, and a few patients lacking pretransplant specimens were excluded. Donor T cell macrochimerism was defined as a peak of at least 4% donor T cells among recipient peripheral blood mononuclear cells. Samples from a few later patients were sequenced in-house on an Illumina MiSeq with MiXCR processing rather than by the commercial service.

Worth noting for this clone: Its antigen target is currently unknown. No much larger clonotype is one base removed from it; base qualities were not supplied.

The sample's time point label, in plain terms: cells obtained before transplantation from donor or recipient. CD3+CD4+ and CD3+CD8+ populations were FACS-sorted from unstimulated pre-transplant donor and recipient cells taken from spleen or lymph nodes. Points the paper makes about the study in general: Conclusions were limited by the relatively low number and heterogeneity of intestinal transplant patients. GvH clones were found in recipient bone marrow, and some of the GvH clones appeared earlier in ileal mucosa or blood, which is consistent with an intestinal mucosal origin. In the allografts of patients with donor T cell macrochimerism, GvH to HvG T cell clonal ratios were high. Peak levels of circulating GvH clones were associated with declines in HvG clones early after transplant.

Libraries were made using the immunoSEQ multiplex PCR assay. For most patients, genomic DNA was isolated with the Qiagen DNeasy Blood and Tissue Kit and shipped frozen to Adaptive Biotechnologies for TCR sequencing. High-throughput TCR-beta CDR3 sequencing of genomic DNA from most patients was performed by Adaptive Biotechnologies. As for the authors' bioinformatics: Adaptive's ImmunoSEQ software supplied the TCR sequencing data for approximately 18 patients, while MiXCR and VDJtools were used to process a few other patients. CD4 versus CD8 sorting errors were corrected by removing sequences found in both subsets at a frequency ratio below 5:1. CDR3 nucleotide sequences shared by donor and recipient were removed because the origin of these sequences could not be assigned. To be classed as alloreactive, a clone needed at least 2-fold expansion over unstimulated cells and a minimum CFSE-low frequency of 0.002% (template counts) or 0.001% (read counts). A clone was considered mappable if detected in the sequenced pre-transplant spleen, lymph node, or MLR CFSE-low populations of the donor or recipient. The cumulative frequency of alloreactive clones was calculated as a percentage of all sequences, weighted by copy number. TCRdb provides this immuneACCESS table in a form limited to in-frame rearrangements. Some clones are lacking; in checked studies, under half of them reflect an unresolved V gene, and why the rest are absent is not known. The V and J calls and the clone size are those of that table, but D and trimming were determined from the DNA. The sample has roughly 100,000 clones on record, more than 85% of them singletons. In total, the top ten clones hold about 0.9% of the sample.

Clipping removes 0 bases from V and 4 bases from J, with 3 as the unmatched junction base count. Counted from cysteine to phenylalanine, this CDR3 has 15 amino acids. Just CDR3 DNA is preserved here, 45 bases in frame from base 1. Based on the germline V gene (reference sequence), the CDR1 and CDR2 sequences are LNHNV and YYDKDF. Here the chain combines TRBV15 and TRBJ2-1; 7 middle bases align to TRBD2. This sample comprised unstimulated CD4+ T cells sorted from spleen or lymph node cells, obtained before intestinal transplant. This receptor was obtained from a human donor who received an intestinal transplant. The CDR3 amino acid sequence is: CATSREAGRYNEQFF. The nucleotide sequence reads as follows: TGTGCCACCAGCAGAGAAGCGGGAAGATACAATGAGCAGTTCTTC.